Reported below is one T cell receptor beta chain. Its cognate antigen is unknown. TCR cDNA, made by 5'RACE template switching, carried an added universal primer site and UMIs. TCRdb re-called the 5' RACE reads through MiXCR, storing one row per CDR3 protein. This table has about 170,000 distinct CDR3 sequences, 8% to 13% appearing once. This record belongs to a study of T cells after yellow fever vaccination. The germline V gene has CDR1 SGDLS and CDR2 YYNGEE. The CDR3 totals 15 residues. V dropped 1 base and J dropped 5 bases, with 13 bases sitting between them. Study results and limitations: The secondary response showed a weaker magnitude and a faster peak, day 5 versus 15. A large majority of primary-vaccination clones showed up again after the booster (96% CD4, 88% CD8). FACS-sorted repertoires might harbor abundant contaminating clonotypes from the bulk population.

The sequence was obtained from a man between 18 and 35 years old who received the YFV17D yellow fever vaccine. This chain links TRBV9 with TRBJ1-5, with a possible D match to TRBD1 (6 bases). The specimen comprised CD8+ T cells sorted from PBMCs, sampled 15 days after the yellow fever booster vaccination. Written as DNA, the CDR3 is TGTGCCAGCAGCGTAAACAGGGCGAAAGATCAGCCCCAGCATTTT. Its protein is CASSVNRAKDQPQHF.